Given below is one TCR beta chain in context. What it recognizes is unknown. CDR1 and CDR2 (germline): LNHDA, SQIVND (reference sequence). Trimming stripped 7 bases from V and 1 base from J, with 10 bases between. The CDR3 contains 13 residues. This specimen comes from a study of T cell responses to AZD1222 COVID-19 vaccine. The data were produced by immunoSEQ multiplex PCR, yet TCRdb's version contains in-frame clones alone and is incomplete. This sample yields approximately 120,000 clones, of which about 89% are seen a single time; 11% belongs to the top ten. Overall study findings and caveats: The sample set comprised mostly white British donors with more females, and clonal diversity was possibly underestimated. After the peak T cell response, and only then, were repertoires sampled. The number of AZD1222 recipients seropositive at baseline was only 6 or 7.

The genes are TRBV19 and TRBJ1-1; D unclear. Material: peripheral blood, obtained on day 0 of MenACWY control vaccination. The TCR sequence derives from an adult in good health. The CDR3 region has the DNA TGTGCCAGTAAAGTGGTGGAGAACACTGAAGCTTTCTTT. This translates into CASKVVENTEAFF. The variable domain in full, with the rest retrieved from reference TRBV19 and TRBJ1-1, is DGGITQSPKYLFRKEGQNVTLSCEQNLNHDAMYWYRQDPGQGLRLIYYSQIVNDFQKGDIAEGYSVSREKKESFPLTVTSAQKNPTAFYLCASKVVENTEAFFGQGTRLTVV.